A single sample is the source of the 20 T cell receptor beta chains below, sequenced in a study of shared clonotypes between healthy human individuals. Clones were sequenced by immunoSEQ multiplex PCR, and TCRdb holds only the in-frame ones, with some missing. The sample shows a few hundred thousand clones, around four fifths of them seen only once. Sequences were obtained from memory CD4+ T cells sorted from blood. As to subset: CD45RA-negative fraction. The receptor set was obtained from a man aged 25-45 years in good health.

The chain links TRBV28 to TRBJ2-7; D unclear. This CDR3 region has 16 residues. The V gene lost 1 base and the J gene lost 3 bases, with 16 bases spanning the gap. Germline V gives CDR1 MDHEN, CDR2 SYDVKM. The CDR3 here is CASSLFQDVSLYEQYF. CDR3 bases: TGTGCCAGCAGTTTATTCCAGGACGTGTCCCTCTACGAGCAGTACTTC.

In this sample, this clone turned up once. The rearrangement joins TRBV27 to TRBJ2-3, with 9 bases fitting TRBD1. After removal of 2 bases from V and 10 bases from J, the junction contained 10 bases not matched to a gene. The germline V gene encodes CDR1 MNHEY and CDR2 SMNVEV (reference sequence). The CDR3 is 15 amino acids. CDR3 nucleotide sequence: TGTGCCAGCAGTTTAGGGACAGGGCCCCACCGAGCGCAGTATTTT. As protein: CASSLGTGPHRAQYF.

The chain recombines TRBV5-1 with TRBJ2-7, with 9 nucleotides matching TRBD2. V shed 0 bases, J shed 2 bases, and the junction held 6 bases outside the gene matches. CDR1 is SGHRS, CDR2 YFSETQ, per germline. The CDR3 runs to 16 residues. The CDR3 protein is CASSLAPSGDTYEQYF. CDR3 in DNA: TGCGCCAGCAGCTTGGCGCCTAGCGGGGATACCTACGAGCAGTACTTC.

This clone is labeled as medium-sized. The sample has other DNA sequences that encode this CDR3 too. The chain has TRBV27 and TRBJ2-3; 7 bases agree with TRBD2. V trimming: 7 bases; J trimming: 9 bases; junction bases outside the gene matches: 19. Germline assignment: CDR1 MNHEY and CDR2 SMNVEV (reference sequence). CDR3 length: 16 amino acids. The CDR3: CASTQSRAGGLSTQYF. As DNA, the CDR3 is TGTGCCAGCACCCAGTCCCGAGCCGGGGGGTTGAGCACGCAGTATTTT.

V gene TRBV11-3 combines with J gene TRBJ1-1; tentatively, D is TRBD1 (5 bases). Looked up from germline, CDR1 is SGHNT and CDR2 is YENEEA. The CDR3 contains 14 residues. Trimming left V 4 bases short and J 3 bases short, with 12 bases between. CDR3 region: CASSSGREYTEAFF. The CDR3 DNA is TGTGCCAGCAGCTCCGGCAGGGAGTACACTGAAGCTTTCTTT.

V gene TRBV9 combines with J gene TRBJ1-5, with D perhaps matching TRBD1 (5 bases). CDR1 and CDR2 (germline): SGDLS, YYNGEE. This CDR3 contains 15 residues. Trimming stripped 0 bases from V and 7 bases from J, with 14 bases between. The chain's CDR3 is CASSVGGGEAQPQHF. DNA for the CDR3: TGTGCCAGCAGCGTAGGGGGAGGGGAGGCCCAGCCCCAGCATTTT.

DNA of the CDR3: TGTGCCAGCTTGCCGATTACAGGGGGCGCCTATGGCTACACCTTC. Translation gives CASLPITGGAYGYTF. V usage is TRBV2 and J usage is TRBJ1-2; TRBD1 agrees at 9 bases. CDR3 length equals 15 residues. Germline V CDR1 and CDR2: SNHLY, FYNNEI. The V gene end was trimmed by 8 bases and the J gene end by 4 bases; junction bases not matched to a gene: 11.

This clone is a singleton in its sample. The CDR3 nucleotides are TGTGCCAGTAGTGTGGATAGCGGGAGATGGATAGATACGCAGTATTTT. Encoded protein: CASSVDSGRWIDTQYF. The rearrangement uses TRBV19 and TRBJ2-3, with TRBD2 matching over 9 bases. J gave up 5 bases and V 5 bases, and 11 bases lay outside the gene matches. The CDR3 is 16 amino acids. The germline gives CDR1 LNHDA, CDR2 SQIVND (reference sequence).

The rearrangement links TRBV10-2 to TRBJ2-1; no firm D call. CDR3 length equals 15 residues. Deletions cut 4 bases from V and 0 bases from J, with 10 bases between. The germline V gene has CDR1 WSHSY and CDR2 SAAADI. CDR3 bases: TGCGCCAGCAGTGCCGGCGCTCCCTCCTACAATGAGCAGTTCTTC. This encodes CASSAGAPSYNEQFF.

This clone has only one observation. V gene TRBV7-8 combines with J gene TRBJ2-7; 13 bases line up with TRBD2. V shed 2 bases and J 6 bases; nucleotides not matched to a gene: 10. This CDR3 comprises 17 residues. Germline CDR1 reads SGHVS; CDR2 reads FQNEAQ. For the CDR3, the DNA is TGTGCCAGCAGCTTACCCGCAGCCGGGACTAGCGGGGCCGAGCAGTACTTC. Translated, it gives CASSLPAAGTSGAEQYF.

This clone was picked up a small number of times. J is TRBJ2-7 and V is TRBV5-4; 10 bases line up with TRBD2. Unmatched junction bases numbered 9, after V lost 0 bases and J lost 6 bases. Germline lookup yields CDR1 SGHNT and CDR2 YYREEE (reference sequence). The CDR3 extends over 16 amino acids. The CDR3 nucleotides are TGTGCCAGCAGCTTGGAAAGCGGGAGGGCCCTGGGCGAGCAGTACTTC. Protein: CASSLESGRALGEQYF.

The chain combines TRBV30 with TRBJ2-7, with 8 nucleotides matching TRBD1. This CDR3 spans 14 amino acids. CDR1 is GTSNPN and CDR2 is SVGIG in the germline V gene (reference sequence). The J segment lost 7 bases and the V segment lost 2 bases, leaving 10 bases of the junction unmatched. Here the CDR3 DNA reads TGTGCCTGGAGTTTAGATCGGACAGGGTTAGAGCAGTACTTC. It yields the protein CAWSLDRTGLEQYF. The full variable domain, its missing parts supplied by reference TRBV30 and TRBJ2-7, is SQTIHQWPATLVQPVGSPLSLECTVEGTSNPNLYWYRQAAGRGLQLLFYSVGIGQISSEVPQNLSASRPQDRQFILSSKKLLLSDSGFYLCAWSLDRTGLEQYFGPGTRLTVT.

The chain links TRBV9 to TRBJ2-3, with D possibly being TRBD1 (6 bases). The CDR3 has 14 residues. The germline V gene encodes CDR1 SGDLS and CDR2 YYNGEE. With 0 bases removed from V and 8 bases from J, the gap between germline ends came to 13 bases. CDR3 protein: CASSVAPSRGTQYF. For the CDR3, the DNA is TGTGCCAGCAGCGTAGCTCCCTCCAGGGGTACGCAGTATTTT.

This chain joins TRBV7-2 and TRBJ2-7; 14 nucleotides agree with TRBD2. The germline V gene has CDR1 SGHTA and CDR2 FQGNSA. V dropped 1 base and J dropped 0; count of bases not matched to a gene: 5. The CDR3 is made up of 18 amino acids. As DNA, the CDR3 is TGTGCCAGCAGCTTAGGGGCCGGACTAGCGGGAGGCTCCTACGAGCAGTACTTC. This codes for CASSLGAGLAGGSYEQYF.

The DNA for the CDR3 is TGTGCCAGCAGCTTAGGGGGCATTCAGTACTTC. This encodes CASSLGGIQYF. This chain links TRBV11-2 with TRBJ2-4; D remains unclear. This CDR3 spans 11 amino acids. Trimming took 1 base from V and 9 from J, leaving 4 bases between them. Germline V gene data show CDR1 as SGHAT and CDR2 as FQNNGV.

This clone occurred a few times. A junction boundary mismatches the germline segment, possibly from a read error. The chain combines TRBV7-7 with TRBJ2-1; 9 bases fit TRBD1. CDR3 length: 15 residues. CDR1 and CDR2 (germline): SSHAT, FNYEAQ (reference sequence). CDR3 nucleotide sequence: TGTGCTAGCAGCCCCGGACAGGGGACCTACAATGAGCAGTTCTTC. Translation gives CASSPGQGTYNEQFF.

The chain's CDR3 is CASTEGVETQYF. CDR3 nucleotide sequence: TGTGCCAGCACGGAGGGAGTAGAGACCCAGTACTTC. The chain joins TRBV2 to TRBJ2-5, with D possibly matching TRBD2 (6 bases). The CDR3 extends over 12 amino acids. Germline CDR1 and CDR2: SNHLY and FYNNEI. The V end was cut by 7 bases, the J end by 4 bases, with 10 bases between. Drawing the rest from reference TRBV2 and TRBJ2-5, the complete variable domain is EPEVTQTPSHQVTQMGQEVILRCVPISNHLYFYWYRQILGQKVEFLVSFYNNEISEKSEIFDDQFSVERPDGSNFTLKIRSTKLEDSAMYFCASTEGVETQYFGPGTRLLVL.

The chain combines TRBV7-2 with TRBJ2-1; D is unresolved. This CDR3 spans 14 amino acids. Trimming cost V 7 bases and J 6 bases, with 16 bases left between them. Germline V lookup: CDR1 SGHTA, CDR2 FQGNSA. The CDR3 nucleotides read TGTGCCAGCACCCTAAAAGGGCTAGTCAATGAGCAGTTCTTC. It is translated as CASTLKGLVNEQFF. The whole variable domain, remainder taken from reference TRBV7-2 and TRBJ2-1, is GAGVSQSPSNKVTEKGKDVELRCDPISGHTALYWYRQSLGQGLEFLIYFQGNSAPDKSGLPSDRFSAERTGGSVSTLTIQRTQQEDSAVYLCASTLKGLVNEQFFGPGTRLTVL.

The V call is TRBV5-6, the J call TRBJ2-5, with D tentatively TRBD1 (6 bases). This CDR3 has 14 amino acids. The V gene lost 2 bases and the J gene lost 7 bases, with 15 bases spanning the gap. Per the germline V gene, CDR1 is SGHDT and CDR2 is YYEEEE. CDR3 in amino acids: CASSFRQAAGTQYF. The CDR3 bases are TGTGCCAGCAGCTTCCGACAGGCAGCCGGGACCCAGTACTTC.

The chain recombines TRBV2 with TRBJ2-2; 9 bases are shared with TRBD2. Trimming cost V 10 bases and J 8 bases; bases outside gene matches: 11. This CDR3 has 14 amino acids. Germline CDR1 SNHLY, CDR2 FYNNEI. The CDR3: CATCLREGLGELFF. As DNA, the CDR3 is TGTGCCACCTGTCTGCGGGAGGGCCTTGGGGAGCTGTTTTTT.